These T cell receptor beta chains were read from a single sample in a study of blood T cell repertoires in COVID-19. Produced via immunoSEQ multiplex PCR; TCRdb's table is partial and in-frame only. This sample has some 180,000 clones; roughly four fifths occur once, and the top ten carry approximately 13%. Sequencing used peripheral blood. The receptor set was obtained from a man aged 50 to 59 who had recovered from COVID-19. Both conserved end residues are part of each CDR3. D genes are given only for firm matches. Some rows mark clone size as missing; the rest say once, few, many or name a class of expanded clone.

j_call	d_call	v_call	clone_size	cdr3_aa	cdr3_nt
TRBJ1-1	-	TRBV5-4	-	CASGGRMNTEAFF	TGTGCCAGCGGGGGCAGGATGAACACTGAAGCTTTCTTT
TRBJ2-1	-	TRBV11-1	-	CASSFDPDLAYEQFF	TGTGCCAGCAGCTTTGATCCCGACTTAGCCTATGAGCAGTTCTTC
TRBJ2-2	-	TRBV2	few	CASNPTENTGELFF	TGTGCCAGCAACCCGACAGAGAACACCGGGGAGCTGTTTTTT
TRBJ2-5	-	TRBV7-2	-	CASSPQIQETQYF	TGTGCCAGCAGCCCTCAGATACAAGAGACCCAGTACTTC
TRBJ1-5	-	TRBV21-1	-	CASSIRTGYSNQPQHF	TGTGCCAGCAGCATACGGACAGGCTATAGCAATCAGCCCCAGCATTTT
TRBJ2-3	TRBD2	TRBV7-3	-	CASSPFGASGGRFTDTQYF	TGTGCCAGCAGCCCATTCGGTGCTAGCGGAGGCAGGTTCACAGATACGCAGTATTTT
TRBJ1-5	-	TRBV6-2/TRBV6-3	-	CASSHTGNRGQPQHF	TGTGCCAGCAGCCACACAGGGAATCGAGGTCAGCCCCAGCATTTT
TRBJ2-7	-	TRBV7-2	-	CASSSRPRQQQYF	TGTGCCAGCAGCTCCCGGCCCCGACAGCAGCAGTACTTC
TRBJ2-1	TRBD1	TRBV7-3	-	CASSPGTGSSYNEQFF	TGTGCCAGCAGCCCTGGGACAGGAAGCTCCTACAATGAGCAGTTCTTC
TRBJ2-2	-	TRBV24-1	-	CATSDFYDSSGELFF	TGTGCCACCAGTGACTTCTATGACAGTAGCGGGGAGCTGTTTTTT
TRBJ2-7	TRBD1	TRBV18	-	CASSPRTGGEEQYF	TGTGCCAGCTCACCACGGACAGGGGGTGAAGAGCAGTACTTC
TRBJ2-7	TRBD1	TRBV9	-	CASSGSGQDSYEQYF	TGTGCCAGCAGCGGTTCGGGACAGGACTCCTACGAGCAGTACTTC
TRBJ2-4	-	TRBV19	few	CASSIRLAKNIQYF	TGTGCCAGTAGTATCCGGTTAGCCAAAAACATTCAGTACTTC
TRBJ1-2	-	TRBV6-5	-	CASGPGKTQGYGYTF	TGTGCCAGCGGGCCAGGAAAGACTCAGGGATATGGCTACACCTTC
TRBJ2-1	TRBD2	TRBV27	-	CASSVAGTSGNNEQFF	TGTGCCAGCAGTGTCGCCGGGACTAGCGGGAACAATGAGCAGTTCTTC
TRBJ1-1	-	TRBV15	-	CATSTQMNTEAFF	TGTGCCACCAGCACTCAGATGAACACTGAAGCTTTCTTT
TRBJ1-5	TRBD1	TRBV7-9	-	CASSADRGQGNQPQHF	TGTGCCAGCAGCGCTGACAGGGGGCAGGGCAATCAGCCCCAGCATTTT
TRBJ1-2	TRBD1	TRBV11-2	-	CASSLLGTAYYGYTF	TGTGCCAGCAGCTTATTGGGGACAGCATACTATGGCTACACCTTC
TRBJ2-7	-	TRBV6-1	-	CASSEVRLAPAARAVKGDEQYF	TGTGCCAGCAGTGAAGTGAGGTTAGCCCCGGCGGCAAGGGCGGTAAAAGGGGACGAGCAGTACTTC
TRBJ1-2	-	TRBV6-2/TRBV6-3	once	CASSSLQRTSERFGYTF	TGTGCCAGCAGTTCGCTCCAAAGGACATCGGAGAGATTTGGCTACACCTTC
TRBJ2-3	-	TRBV2	few	CASSGVPERGTTDTQYF	TGTGCCAGCAGTGGGGTACCGGAGCGCGGAACCACAGATACGCAGTATTTT
TRBJ2-1	TRBD2	TRBV6-4	-	CASSVGPFSGRNNEQFF	TGTGCCAGCAGTGTAGGTCCATTTAGCGGGAGGAACAATGAGCAGTTCTTC
TRBJ2-3	-	TRBV24-1	-	CATSEAAASAGTDTQYF	TGTGCCACCAGTGAAGCTGCCGCGAGTGCCGGGACAGATACGCAGTATTTT
TRBJ2-3	-	TRBV7-3	-	CASSSMGAYTDTQYF	TGTGCCAGCAGCAGTATGGGGGCCTACACAGATACGCAGTATTTT
TRBJ2-1	TRBD2	TRBV19	-	CASSIVNPTSGFYNEQFF	TGTGCCAGTAGTATAGTAAACCCTACTAGCGGGTTCTACAATGAGCAGTTCTTC
TRBJ2-5	-	TRBV7-3	few	CASSPAGWAETQYF	TGTGCCAGCAGCCCCGCGGGATGGGCGGAGACCCAGTACTTC
TRBJ1-5	-	TRBV9	-	CASSVGGGAYQPQHF	TGTGCCAGCAGCGTAGGAGGGGGGGCATATCAGCCCCAGCATTTT
TRBJ2-7	-	TRBV5-1	-	CASSLADSTEQYF	TGCGCCAGCAGCTTGGCCGACAGCACCGAGCAGTACTTC
TRBJ2-7	-	TRBV19	few	CASSIRGYSYEQYF	TGTGCCAGTAGTATACGGGGTTACTCCTACGAGCAGTACTTC
TRBJ2-2	-	TRBV6-5	-	CASSYRLDTGELFF	TGTGCCAGCAGTTACAGACTAGACACCGGGGAGCTGTTTTTT
TRBJ2-5	-	TRBV7-8	-	CASSSSRRYQETQYF	TGTGCCAGCAGCTCCTCGCGGAGATACCAAGAGACCCAGTACTTC
TRBJ2-7	TRBD2	TRBV18	-	CASSPSGRIHEQYF	TGTGCCAGCTCACCCAGCGGGAGAATCCACGAGCAGTACTTC
TRBJ2-3	TRBD1	TRBV23-1	-	CASRGDRFTDTQYF	TGCGCCAGCAGGGGGGACAGGTTCACAGATACGCAGTATTTT
TRBJ1-2	TRBD1	TRBV14	few	CASSQGRQGGYTF	TGTGCCAGCAGCCAAGGGAGACAGGGCGGGTACACCTTC
TRBJ2-7	-	TRBV20-1	-	CSSGVYEQYF	TGCAGCTCAGGGGTTTACGAGCAGTACTTC
TRBJ1-4	-	TRBV20-1	-	CSASQGGEKLFF	TGCAGTGCTAGTCAGGGAGGTGAAAAACTGTTTTTT
TRBJ2-7	TRBD1	TRBV30	-	CAWARDRAYEQYF	TGTGCCTGGGCAAGGGACAGAGCCTACGAGCAGTACTTC
TRBJ1-2	TRBD1	TRBV4-1	-	CASSRQTGTLYGYTF	TGCGCCAGCAGCCGCCAGACAGGGACTCTCTATGGCTACACCTTC
TRBJ2-4	-	TRBV7-2	-	CASSFRNIQYF	TGTGCCAGCAGCTTTCGGAACATTCAGTACTTC
TRBJ2-5	-	TRBV3-1/TRBV3-2	-	CASSLAGTQETQYF	TGTGCCAGCAGTCTCGCGGGAACCCAAGAGACCCAGTACTTC
TRBJ2-5	-	TRBV3-1/TRBV3-2	-	CASSLQVQETQYF	TGTGCCAGCAGCCTCCAGGTCCAAGAGACCCAGTACTTC